The next 27 T cell receptor beta chains were all read from a single sample in a study of post-analysis software for immune sequencing data. Study-wide results and limits: Five or six TRBV segments, TRBV5-6, TRBV5-1 and TRBV20-1 among them, were found more frequent in patients than controls.

Unique molecular identifiers featured in each of the TCR beta cDNA libraries. TCRdb itself ran the PCR reads through MiXCR, one entry per CDR3 protein. The sample lists a few hundred thousand distinct CDR3 sequences, 30% to 45% seen once, with around 4.7% in the top ten. Their antigens are not known. The sample comprised blood. The receptors come from a girl aged 10 to 17 with multiple sclerosis.

This chain links TRBV5-1 with TRBJ2-7; D unclear. The V end lost 4 bases, the J end lost 0 bases, and 5 bases lay between the germline ends. CDR1 SGHRS and CDR2 YFSETQ come from the germline V gene. This CDR3 region has 12 residues. The CDR3 spells CASSPASYEQYF. The CDR3 nucleotides are TGCGCCAGCAGCCCGGCCTCCTACGAGCAGTACTTC.

This clonotype was seen repeatedly, ten times or more. The gene calls are TRBV6-1 and TRBJ2-1; 15 bases map to TRBD2. The length of the CDR3 is 21 residues. Germline lookup yields CDR1 MNHNS and CDR2 SASEGT. V was pared by 2 bases and J by 7 bases, with 18 bases of the junction left unmatched. CDR3 amino acids: CASSEITGTGTSGRMRNEQFF. Here the CDR3 DNA reads TGTGCCAGCAGTGAAATTACCGGGACAGGGACTAGCGGGAGGATGAGGAATGAGCAGTTCTTC.

Only a few counts were recorded for this clonotype. Sequence at one end of the junction differs from germline and may be a read error. V is TRBV20-1 and J is TRBJ2-7; D is unresolved. The CDR3 consists of 14 residues. Germline V gives CDR1 DFQATT, CDR2 SNEGSKA (reference sequence). CDR3: CGARSDGTSYEQYF. The CDR3 nucleotides are TGCGGTGCTAGGTCGGACGGCACCTCCTACGAGCAGTACTTC.

The chain joins TRBV5-5 to TRBJ2-5; 7 bases map to TRBD1. The CDR3 is made up of 16 amino acids. Germline trimming cut 3 bases from V and 5 bases from J; bases unmatched to any gene: 13. The germline V gene has CDR1 SGHKS and CDR2 YYEKEE (reference sequence). The CDR3 loop is CASSWTSGGGPETQYF. Here the CDR3 DNA reads TGTGCCAGCAGCTGGACCTCAGGGGGTGGGCCGGAGACCCAGTACTTC.

V and J are TRBV6-6 and TRBJ2-3; a possible D gene is TRBD1 (5 bases). CDR1 and CDR2 (germline): MNHNY, SVGAGI (reference sequence). The CDR3 is 15 residues long. The V gene lost 2 bases and the J gene lost 2 bases, with 11 bases spanning the gap. The DNA of the CDR3 is TGTGCCAGCAGTTACGGGGCAGGCTTCACAGATACGCAGTATTTT. Protein sequence: CASSYGAGFTDTQYF.

This clonotype was seen ten or more times. The rearrangement uses TRBV20-1 and TRBJ2-6, with 10 bases lining up with TRBD2. V gave up 1 base and J gave up 0 bases; unmatched junction bases: 9. The germline gives CDR1 DFQATT, CDR2 SNEGSKA (reference sequence). This CDR3 contains 19 residues. The CDR3 protein is CSARGTWTSGTSGANVLTF. In nucleotides, the CDR3 is TGCAGTGCTAGAGGAACATGGACTAGCGGAACCTCTGGGGCCAACGTCCTGACTTTC.

V gene TRBV3-1 combines with J gene TRBJ2-7; no definite D call. Trimming took off 2 bases at V and 6 bases at J, with 5 bases between the two ends. Germline V gene lookup returns CDR1 LGHDT and CDR2 YNNKEL (reference sequence). The CDR3 totals 11 residues. The CDR3 coding sequence is TGTGCCAGCAGCCAATCGGGCGAGCAGTACTTC. It codes for CASSQSGEQYF.

To note about this clonotype: A much larger clone sits a single nucleotide away, making a read error possible. The chain couples TRBV3-1 to TRBJ2-3, with a tentative D call TRBD2 (6 bases). This CDR3 is 15 amino acids long. Trimming took 7 bases from V and 2 from J, leaving 16 bases between them. Per the germline V gene, CDR1 is LGHDT and CDR2 is YNNKEL (reference sequence). As DNA, the CDR3 is TGTGCCAGCAACGCTTGGGGCGGGGTCACAGATACGCAGTATTTT. Protein sequence: CASNAWGGVTDTQYF.

This clonotype showed up many times. The chain joins TRBV7-3 to TRBJ1-1; 9 nucleotides agree with TRBD1. The CDR3 length is 15 residues. V lost 5 bases to trimming and J lost 7 bases; unmatched junction nucleotides: 11. Per the germline V gene, CDR1 is SGHTA and CDR2 is FQGTGA. CDR3 amino acids: CASSLGPMTGGEAFF. CDR3 DNA sequence: TGTGCCAGCAGCCTTGGACCGATGACAGGGGGTGAAGCTTTCTTT.

This clonotype was seen a few times. The J gene is TRBJ2-1, the V gene TRBV5-6; D is uncertain. The germline gives CDR1 SGHDT, CDR2 YYEEEE. Between the trimmed V and J ends, which lost 0 bases and 9 bases, there was a span of 7 bases. The CDR3 sequence is 12 residues long. CDR3: CASSLALREQFF. The CDR3 DNA follows: TGTGCCAGCAGCTTGGCCTTGCGTGAGCAGTTCTTC. Full variable domain (remainder filled in from reference TRBV5-6 and TRBJ2-1): DAGVTQSPTHLIKTRGQQVTLRCSPKSGHDTVSWYQQALGQGPQFIFQYYEEEERQRGNFPDRFSGHQFPNYSSELNVNALLLGDSALYLCASSLALREQFFGPGTRLTVL.

Details on this clonotype: A much larger clone lies one base from this, so it may be a read error. The chain uses TRBV12-3 or TRBV12-4 and TRBJ1-1, with TRBD1 as a possible D gene (5 bases). This CDR3 contains 12 residues. The CDR3 sequence: CVSNQGSTEAFF. CDR3 DNA sequence: TGTGTCAGCAACCAGGGAAGCACTGAAGCTTTCTTT.

Worth noting for this clonotype: A much larger clone differs by one base, so this may be a read error. The rearrangement uses TRBV5-6 and TRBJ2-1; D is perhaps TRBD2 (5 bases). V lost 3 bases to trimming and J lost 13 bases, with 20 bases between them. Germline V gene lookup returns CDR1 SGHDT and CDR2 YYEEEE. This CDR3 is built from 14 residues. In nucleotides, the CDR3 is TGTGCCAGCAGCTCCCGGGCCTGGTGGGAGACCCAGTTCTTC. Protein: CASSSRAWWETQFF. Supplemented by reference TRBV5-6 and TRBJ2-1, the full variable domain reads DAGVTQSPTHLIKTRGQQVTLRCSPKSGHDTVSWYQQALGQGPQFIFQYYEEEERQRGNFPDRFSGHQFPNYSSELNVNALLLGDSALYLCASSSRAWWETQFFGPGTRLTVL.

The gene calls are TRBV5-1 and TRBJ2-3; 9 positions agree with TRBD2. CDR3 length: 16 amino acids. Per the germline V gene, CDR1 is SGHRS and CDR2 is YFSETQ. J gave up 8 bases and V 4 bases, and 14 bases lay outside the gene matches. CDR3 amino acids: CASSPNSRGGAGTQYF. In nucleotides, the CDR3 is TGCGCCAGCAGCCCCAACTCGCGGGGGGGTGCAGGTACGCAGTATTTT.

This clonotype came up many times. The rearrangement links TRBV12-3 or TRBV12-4 to TRBJ2-5, with a tentative D call TRBD2 (5 bases). V was trimmed by 7 bases and J by 4 bases, leaving 16 bases between them. This CDR3 has 14 amino acids. The DNA of the CDR3 is TGTGCCAGCACCGCCGCGGGCAGGATAGAGACCCAGTACTTC. As protein: CASTAAGRIETQYF.

V usage is TRBV14 and J usage is TRBJ2-1; 9 nucleotides line up with TRBD2. The CDR3 runs to 16 residues. Germline V gene lookup returns CDR1 SGHDN and CDR2 FVKESK. J was trimmed by 4 bases and V by 5 bases; bases with no gene match: 9. The CDR3 DNA reads TGTGCCAGCAGCGAATTAGCGGGGGTCCCATACAATGAGCAGTTCTTC. It encodes CASSELAGVPYNEQFF. Looking up the rest from reference TRBV14 and TRBJ2-1 gives the full variable domain: EAGVTQFPSHSVIEKGQTVTLRCDPISGHDNLYWYRRVMGKEIKFLLHFVKESKQDESGMPNNRFLAERTGGTYSTLKVQPAELEDSGVYFCASSELAGVPYNEQFFGPGTRLTVL.

This clonotype came up a few times. This rearrangement joins TRBV3-1 to TRBJ1-5; 10 bases match TRBD1. CDR1 is LGHDT and CDR2 is YNNKEL in the germline V gene (reference sequence). This CDR3 spans 18 amino acids. V lost 5 bases and J lost 7; bases outside the gene matches: 17. CDR3 nucleotides: TGTGCCAGCAGCTACGCCGGGACAGGGGTAAGCGGGCACCAGCCCCAGCATTTT. Protein: CASSYAGTGVSGHQPQHF. The variable domain in full, with the rest retrieved from reference TRBV3-1 and TRBJ1-5, is DTAVSQTPKYLVTQMGNDKSIKCEQNLGHDTMYWYKQDSKKFLKIMFSYNNKELIINETVPNRFSPKSPDKAHLNLHINSLELGDSAVYFCASSYAGTGVSGHQPQHFGDGTRLSIL.

This clonotype was observed a few times. V usage is TRBV24-1 and J usage is TRBJ2-1; possibly TRBD1 for D (6 bases). This CDR3 has 12 residues. CDR1 is KGHDR, CDR2 SFDVKD, per germline. Trimming took 10 bases from V and 5 from J, leaving 11 bases between them. The CDR3, as DNA: TGTGCCACAGGAGAGGGGGACAATGAGCAGTTCTTC. The encoded protein is CATGEGDNEQFF.

The V gene is TRBV7-2, the J gene TRBJ2-5; D ambiguous. Germline-derived CDR1 and CDR2 are SGHTA and FQGNSA. The CDR3 runs 13 residues. V lost 5 bases and J lost 5, with 12 bases in between. CDR3 loop: CASSPSPWETQYF. The CDR3 DNA follows: TGTGCCAGCAGCCCATCCCCCTGGGAGACCCAGTACTTC.

This clonotype has just a few counts. The chain recombines TRBV20-1 with TRBJ2-7, with a tentative D call TRBD2 (6 bases). The CDR3 totals 13 residues. V lost 0 bases and J lost 12, with 18 bases in between. The germline gives CDR1 DFQATT, CDR2 SNEGSKA (reference sequence). The DNA of the CDR3 is TGCAGTGCTAGAGATGGAGGGAAGGGCTCGCTGTACTTC. Its protein product is CSARDGGKGSLYF.

The chain joins TRBV12-3 or TRBV12-4 to TRBJ1-5, with D uncertain. V was clipped by 1 base and J by 4 bases, with 5 bases between them. The CDR3 loop spans 13 amino acids. This CDR3 is CASSLGVNQPQHF. In nucleotides, the CDR3 is TGTGCCAGCAGTTTAGGGGTGAATCAGCCCCAGCATTTT.

This clonotype turned up a few times. The chain links TRBV10-3 to TRBJ1-3, with 9 positions matching TRBD1. V trimming: 4 bases; J trimming: 0 bases; junction bases outside the gene matches: 4. There are 16 residues in the CDR3. In germline, CDR1 is ENHRY, CDR2 SYGVKD. CDR3 in amino acids: CAISAGQGHSGNTIYF. The CDR3 nucleotides are TGTGCCATCAGTGCGGGACAGGGCCACTCTGGAAACACCATATATTTT.

The chain carries TRBV7-8 and TRBJ1-1; no clear D gene. The CDR3 covers 16 residues. Germline V gene sequence: CDR1 SGHVS, CDR2 FQNEAQ. V gave up 5 bases and J gave up 2 bases, with 18 bases separating them. In DNA, the CDR3 is TGTGCCAGCAGCGTACAGACCGACCGGCTTAACACTGAAGCTTTCTTT. Its protein is CASSVQTDRLNTEAFF.

Turning to this clonotype: Possible read error: a much larger clone is one base away. This chain uses TRBV11-2 with TRBJ2-3, with 7 bases identical to TRBD1. This CDR3 region has 16 residues. Germline loops: CDR1 SGHAT, CDR2 FQNNGV. Trimming cost V 11 bases and J 3 bases; bases outside gene matches: 17. The CDR3 is CACGPGGGTLTDTQYF. The DNA for the CDR3 is TGTGCCTGCGGGCCAGGGGGTGGCACGTTGACAGATACGCAGTATTTT.

This sequence joins TRBV4-1 and TRBJ2-7; TRBD1 matches at 11 bases. The end of the DNA fits TRBJ2-5 better, so the J call may be wrong. The germline V gene encodes CDR1 MGHRA and CDR2 YSYEKL. This CDR3 region has 15 residues. The DNA for the CDR3 is TGCGCCAGCAGCCAGGGACAGGGGGTAGGAGAGACCCAGTACTTC. Encoded protein: CASSQGQGVGETQYF.

The chain employs TRBV12-3 or TRBV12-4 and TRBJ2-7, with TRBD2 matching over 12 bases. V shed 6 bases, J shed 9 bases, and the junction held 9 bases outside the gene matches. This CDR3 comprises 14 residues. This CDR3 reads CASSPRLAGDGQYF. CDR3 DNA sequence: TGTGCCAGCAGCCCGCGACTAGCGGGAGATGGGCAGTACTTC.

This clonotype showed up many times. The chain carries TRBV11-2 and TRBJ1-2; tentatively, D is TRBD1 (5 bases). Germline assignment: CDR1 SGHAT and CDR2 FQNNGV. V lost 11 bases to trimming and J lost 4 bases, with 17 bases between them. The CDR3 is 13 amino acids. Here the CDR3 reads CAEEKGEIYGYTF. CDR3 DNA: TGTGCCGAGGAAAAAGGGGAGATCTATGGCTACACCTTC.

This clonotype was detected a few times. This chain links TRBV6-5 with TRBJ2-2, with D maybe TRBD1 (5 bases). The germline V gene has CDR1 MNHEY and CDR2 SVGAGI. CDR3 length: 15 residues. V lost 6 bases and J 0 bases, leaving 11 bases between the germline ends. CDR3 bases: TGTGCCAGCAGGGTAACAGGTCCGAACACCGGGGAGCTGTTTTTT. Translated, it gives CASRVTGPNTGELFF.